This T cell receptor (beta chain) was sequenced in a study of regulatory T cells in long-lasting Graves disease. As to time point: newly diagnosed GD, antithyroid drugs for less than 3 months. PBMCs provided the RNA from which the TCR library was made. Comments on this clonotype: A junction boundary mismatches the germline segment, possibly from a read error.

iRepertoire HTBI primers and Arm-PCR of CDR3 regions built TCR beta libraries. TCRdb called the multiplex PCR reads again in MiXCR, with one record for every CDR3 protein. The data show hundreds of thousands of distinct CDR3 sequences, roughly 14% seen once. Germline assignment: CDR1 KGHSH and CDR2 LQKENI. The CDR3 has 14 residues. These data were also filed under a second study, of T cells in Graves' hyperthyroidism and ophthalmopathy.

Source: peripheral blood mononuclear cells (PBMCs), taken at new diagnosis, from a patient treated with antithyroid drugs. This chain uses TRBV18 with TRBJ2-7; unclear D gene. The receptor comes from a man aged 25-45 years with Graves disease. The CDR3 here is CASSPPGKTYEQYF. In nucleotides, the CDR3 is TGTGCCAGCTCACCACCGGGGAAAACCTATGAGCAGTACTTC.